Below are 18 T cell receptor beta chains sequenced from a single sample in a study of blood T cell repertoires in COVID-19. Method: immunoSEQ multiplex PCR; TCRdb's copy keeps in-frame clones and lacks some. The sample lists some 260,000 clones; 87% were seen once. Sequencing input: PBMCs or T cells enriched from blood (not recorded which). The receptors stem from a woman in her 30s with acute COVID-19.

The J gene is TRBJ2-2, the V gene TRBV20-1, with D unclear. Germline V gene sequence: CDR1 DFQATT, CDR2 SNEGSKA (reference sequence). Trimming stripped 6 bases from V and 7 bases from J, with 9 bases between. The CDR3 is 11 residues long. The CDR3 is CSAQSDGELFF. The CDR3 DNA reads TGCAGTGCCCAATCAGACGGGGAGCTGTTTTTT.

V and J are TRBV19 and TRBJ1-1; TRBD1 matches at 10 bases. The CDR3 sequence is 17 residues long. Germline values: CDR1 LNHDA, CDR2 SQIVND (reference sequence). The ends lost 8 bases at V and 0 bases at J; junction bases unmatched: 12. Written as DNA, the CDR3 is TGTGCCAGTTGCCCCCAACGACAGGGGGCGGTGAACACTGAAGCTTTCTTT. This sequence encodes CASCPQRQGAVNTEAFF.

The chain is built from TRBV29-1 and TRBJ2-6; a possible D gene is TRBD1 (7 bases). The germline CDR1 and CDR2 sequences are SQVTM and ANQGSEA. Deletions cut 4 bases from V and 4 bases from J, with 11 bases between. The CDR3 totals 14 residues. CDR3 coding DNA: TGCAGCGTTGGCGGGACAGCAGGGGCCAACGTCCTGACTTTC. This translates into CSVGGTAGANVLTF.

This chain joins TRBV5-1 and TRBJ2-2, with TRBD1 matching 8 bases. Germline V gives CDR1 SGHRS, CDR2 YFSETQ. J was trimmed by 6 bases and V by 7 bases; bases with no gene match: 8. The CDR3 loop spans 14 amino acids. CDR3 loop: CASELTGVSGELFF. CDR3 coding DNA: TGCGCCAGCGAGTTGACAGGGGTGTCCGGGGAGCTGTTTTTT.

In its sample, this clone was seen once. The V and J genes are TRBV9 and TRBJ2-7; 9 bases are a match to TRBD2. CDR3 length: 15 amino acids. The germline gives CDR1 SGDLS, CDR2 YYNGEE. Trimming cost V 0 bases and J 5 bases; bases outside gene matches: 6. CDR3 loop: CASSVAGTSTNEQYF. The CDR3 DNA follows: TGTGCCAGCAGCGTAGCAGGGACTAGCACCAACGAGCAGTACTTC. The variable domain in full, with the rest retrieved from reference TRBV9 and TRBJ2-7, is DSGVTQTPKHLITATGQRVTLRCSPRSGDLSVYWYQQSLDQGLQFLIQYYNGEERAKGNILERFSAQQFPDLHSELNLSSLELGDSALYFCASSVAGTSTNEQYFGPGTRLTVT.

The chain employs TRBV6-1 and TRBJ2-1; no reliable D call. The CDR3 covers 16 residues. The V end was cut by 3 bases, the J end by 3 bases, with 15 bases between. Germline V gene lookup returns CDR1 MNHNS and CDR2 SASEGT. The DNA for the CDR3 is TGTGCCAGCAGTGAGATAGTGAGTGTAAGCTACAATGAGCAGTTCTTC. It yields the protein CASSEIVSVSYNEQFF.

The V gene is TRBV6-2 or TRBV6-3, the J gene TRBJ2-1, with a weak D call TRBD2 (6 bases). The CDR3 loop spans 15 amino acids. V gave up 6 bases and J gave up 5 bases, with 17 bases separating them. CDR1 is MNHEY and CDR2 is SVGEGT in the germline V gene. CDR3 sequence: CASSPGGSANNEQFF. CDR3 coding DNA: TGTGCCAGCAGCCCCGGGGGTAGCGCAAACAATGAGCAGTTCTTC.

This clone has a single count. The chain employs TRBV20-1 and TRBJ1-2; D ambiguous. Trimming pared 4 bases from V and 6 bases from J, leaving 9 bases between. Germline V gene sequence: CDR1 DFQATT, CDR2 SNEGSKA (reference sequence). This CDR3 has 11 residues. The CDR3 region has the DNA TGCAGTGCTATCGACTTAGATGGCTACACCTTC. This translates into CSAIDLDGYTF.

The gene calls are TRBV29-1 and TRBJ1-1; perhaps TRBD1 as D (6 bases). Germline V CDR1 and CDR2: SQVTM, ANQGSEA. V lost 4 bases and J 0 bases, leaving 12 bases between the germline ends. The CDR3 runs 14 residues. The CDR3 spells CSVAIRGMNTEAFF. The CDR3 DNA is TGCAGCGTTGCTATAAGGGGGATGAACACTGAAGCTTTCTTT.

V usage is TRBV28 and J usage is TRBJ2-7, with no clear D. The V gene lost 5 bases and the J gene lost 0 bases, with 14 bases spanning the gap. Germline values: CDR1 MDHEN, CDR2 SYDVKM. The CDR3 totals 15 residues. The CDR3 DNA is TGTGCCAGCAGTCCCCCGGGTGGCGGCTCCTACGAGCAGTACTTC. Translation: CASSPPGGGSYEQYF.

This chain connects TRBV7-9 to TRBJ2-6; D not resolved. The V and J ends lost 8 bases and 1 base respectively, with 3 bases between them. This CDR3 is 12 amino acids long. The V gene's germline CDR1 is SEHNR and CDR2 FQNEAQ (reference sequence). CDR3 sequence (DNA): TGTGCCAGCCTGTCTGGGGCCAACGTCCTGACTTTC. It translates to CASLSGANVLTF.

The chain employs TRBV4-3 and TRBJ2-1; tentatively, D is TRBD1 (6 bases). Per germline, CDR1 LGHNA and CDR2 YSLEER. V dropped 0 bases and J dropped 5 bases, with 20 bases sitting between them. CDR3 length: 18 residues. The CDR3 here is CASSQEAPTRGPHNEQFF. The CDR3 DNA follows: TGCGCCAGCAGCCAAGAGGCCCCCACCAGGGGCCCCCACAATGAGCAGTTCTTC.

This clone has only one observation. The V and J genes are TRBV10-1 and TRBJ2-1; TRBD1 matches 9 bases. The ends lost 4 bases at V and 7 bases at J; junction bases unmatched: 5. The CDR3 consists of 14 residues. Germline CDR1 is WNHNN and CDR2 is SYGVQD (reference sequence). The CDR3 nucleotides are TGCGCCAGCAGTGCGACGACAGGGGGTAATGAGCAGTTCTTC. Translating it yields CASSATTGGNEQFF.

The rearrangement uses TRBV19 and TRBJ2-7; the D gene is possibly TRBD2 (5 bases). CDR3 length equals 13 residues. Germline CDR1 LNHDA, CDR2 SQIVND (reference sequence). V was trimmed by 4 bases and J by 0 bases, leaving 7 bases between them. The CDR3 sequence is CASSRRDSYEQYF. The CDR3 DNA reads as TGTGCCAGTAGTAGACGGGACTCCTACGAGCAGTACTTC.

The chain is built from TRBV5-8 and TRBJ1-1; D is possibly TRBD1 (6 bases). The CDR3 length is 14 residues. Germline V gene data show CDR1 as SGHTS and CDR2 as YDEGEE. Trimming removed 5 bases from V and 0 bases from J, with 11 bases in between. For the CDR3, the DNA is TGTGCCAGCAGGCGACAGGAGCTGAACACTGAAGCTTTCTTT. Encoded protein: CASRRQELNTEAFF.

The V gene is TRBV12-3 or TRBV12-4, the J gene TRBJ2-1; D call uncertain. The CDR3 runs to 12 residues. V lost 3 bases to trimming and J lost 10 bases, with 10 bases between them. CDR3 residues: CASSFSAREQFF. DNA for the CDR3: TGTGCCAGCAGTTTTTCTGCACGGGAGCAGTTCTTC.

CDR3 loop: CAISADISNQPQHF. DNA of the CDR3: TGTGCCATCAGTGCGGACATTAGCAATCAGCCCCAGCATTTT. The chain combines TRBV10-3 with TRBJ1-5, with TRBD1 as a possible D gene (5 bases). Trimming stripped 4 bases from V and 0 bases from J, with 7 bases between. The CDR3 is 14 amino acids. The germline CDR1 and CDR2 sequences are ENHRY and SYGVKD.

This chain joins TRBV5-4 and TRBJ2-2; 7 nucleotides align to TRBD2. The CDR3 has 17 residues. The V and J ends lost 0 bases and 1 base, in that order; junction bases with no gene match: 6. The germline gives CDR1 SGHNT, CDR2 YYREEE (reference sequence). As DNA, the CDR3 is TGTGCCAGCAGCTTGGATCTTGAGCGGGGGAACACCGGGGAGCTGTTTTTT. Residues: CASSLDLERGNTGELFF.